These 14 T cell receptor beta chains came from one sample sequenced in a study of T cells after yellow fever vaccination. TCRdb re-called the 5' RACE reads with MiXCR, one entry per CDR3 protein. The data hold around 530,000 distinct CDR3 sequences, with about a sixth observed a single time. Sequenced here: PBMCs, sampled less than 6 days after the first yellow fever vaccination. Source of these receptors: a young man who received the YFV17D yellow fever vaccine.

This clonotype was observed a handful of times. The rearrangement uses TRBV6-2 or TRBV6-3 and TRBJ2-7; D unresolved. Deletions cut 0 bases from V and 3 bases from J, with 3 bases between. CDR3 size: 12 residues. Germline V gives CDR1 MNHEY, CDR2 SVGEGT. In DNA form, the CDR3 reads TGTGCCAGCAGTTACTCAATCTACGAGCAGTACGTC. Translating gives CASSYSIYEQYV.

This clonotype was seen only a few times. The V call is TRBV5-4, the J call TRBJ1-2; 7 nucleotides match TRBD1. The germline gives CDR1 SGHNT, CDR2 YYREEE (reference sequence). After removal of 3 bases from V and 7 bases from J, the junction contained 9 bases not matched to a gene. The CDR3 is 14 amino acids. The DNA of the CDR3 is TGTGCCAGCAGCTCGACAGGGCCCTTGTCTGGCTACACCTTC. Amino acid sequence: CASSSTGPLSGYTF.

This clonotype was seen ten or more times. V and J are TRBV6-1 and TRBJ1-5, with D hard to call. The V end lost 8 bases, the J end lost 0 bases, and 14 bases lay between the germline ends. Germline CDR1 MNHNS, CDR2 SASEGT. CDR3 length: 15 amino acids. The CDR3 nucleotides read TGTGCCAGCCGGATCTACAGTAATAGCAATCAGCCCCAGCATTTT. This translates into CASRIYSNSNQPQHF.

For this clonotype: A much larger clone differs from this one at a single base, so this may be a read error. The rearrangement uses TRBV3-1 and TRBJ2-1, with D perhaps matching TRBD2 (5 bases). Germline V lookup: CDR1 LGHDT, CDR2 YNNKEL (reference sequence). V lost 4 bases to trimming and J lost 8 bases, with 18 bases between them. This CDR3 is built from 15 residues. The CDR3 region has the DNA TGTGCCAGCAGCCCCGGGTCTGGAGGCGTGTATGAGCAGTTCTTC. Protein sequence: CASSPGSGGVYEQFF.

This chain joins TRBV4-3 and TRBJ2-3; the D is unclear. The CDR3 is made up of 15 amino acids. Per germline, CDR1 LGHNA and CDR2 YSLEER. V lost 4 bases and J lost 0, with 11 bases in between. CDR3 bases: TGCGCCAGCAGCCGCGACGACTCTAGCACAGATACGCAGTATTTT. Protein sequence: CASSRDDSSTDTQYF.

This clonotype was seen a handful of times. This chain joins TRBV5-1 and TRBJ2-7; D is possibly TRBD1 (6 bases). This CDR3 has 15 residues. CDR1 SGHRS and CDR2 YFSETQ come from the germline V gene. Between the trimmed V and J ends, which lost 4 bases and 2 bases, there was a span of 16 bases. The CDR3 coding sequence is TGCGCCAGCAGCCATACACAGGGTGGGACCTACGAGCAGTACTTC. It encodes CASSHTQGGTYEQYF.

The CDR3 loop reads CASNIQGPNQPQHF. Here the CDR3 DNA reads TGTGCCAGCAACATCCAGGGACCCAATCAGCCCCAGCATTTT. The chain combines TRBV2 with TRBJ1-5; possibly TRBD1 for D (5 bases). The V gene lost 7 bases and the J gene lost 3 bases, with 13 bases spanning the gap. Germline CDR1 is SNHLY and CDR2 is FYNNEI. This CDR3 spans 14 amino acids.

This clonotype was picked up a small number of times. The rearrangement uses TRBV27 and TRBJ1-3; D not certain. Per germline, CDR1 MNHEY and CDR2 SMNVEV (reference sequence). Deletions cut 4 bases from V and 2 bases from J, with 18 bases between. The CDR3 loop spans 17 amino acids. CDR3 DNA: TGTGCCAGCAGTTCCCTCTCGGGAGCCCTTCCTGGAAACACCATATATTTT. Translating gives CASSSLSGALPGNTIYF.

This clonotype was seen a few times. V is TRBV5-1 and J is TRBJ1-2, with no clear D. The CDR3 length is 15 residues. Germline lookup yields CDR1 SGHRS and CDR2 YFSETQ. Deletions cut 0 bases from V and 4 bases from J, with 13 bases between. CDR3 sequence reads: CASSLETGNLYGYTF. CDR3 DNA sequence: TGCGCCAGCAGCTTGGAAACGGGGAACCTCTATGGCTACACCTTC.

This clonotype was observed a handful of times. The chain has TRBV5-4 and TRBJ2-7, with D possibly being TRBD1 (6 bases). With 0 bases removed from V and 7 bases from J, the gap between germline ends came to 17 bases. CDR1 is SGHNT and CDR2 is YYREEE in the germline V gene (reference sequence). The CDR3 totals 15 residues. The CDR3 loop reads CASSLGGGRYEEQYV. CDR3 DNA sequence: TGTGCCAGCAGCTTGGGAGGGGGACGGTACGAGGAGCAGTACGTC.

In DNA form, the CDR3 reads TGCAGTGCTAGAGATTCCCTCGGCAGGGTCAATGAAAAACTGTTTTTT. It is translated as CSARDSLGRVNEKLFF. This rearrangement joins TRBV20-1 to TRBJ1-4; possibly TRBD1 for D (5 bases). The CDR3 sequence is 16 residues long. Trimming stripped 0 bases from V and 5 bases from J, with 16 bases between. CDR1 is DFQATT and CDR2 is SNEGSKA in the germline V gene (reference sequence).

This clonotype was seen only a few times. This rearrangement joins TRBV6-5 to TRBJ2-1; 7 bases fit TRBD1. The CDR3 is 16 amino acids. Unmatched junction bases numbered 8, after V lost 5 bases and J lost 1 base. Germline V gene data show CDR1 as MNHEY and CDR2 as SVGAGI. The CDR3 is CASSTRQGPSYNEQFF. The DNA for the CDR3 is TGTGCCAGCAGTACGCGACAGGGCCCTTCCTACAATGAGCAGTTCTTC.

This clonotype appeared a few times. The V gene is TRBV7-8, the J gene TRBJ2-4; no clear D. CDR3 size: 15 residues. Trimming left V 1 base short and J 7 bases short, with 14 bases between. Germline CDR1 reads SGHVS; CDR2 reads FQNEAQ. DNA of the CDR3: TGTGCCAGCAGCTTAGGGACCGGCCCGGGCAACATTCAGTACTTC. Protein: CASSLGTGPGNIQYF.

This clonotype came up many times. The CDR3 loop is CASSQVTFIDSYEQYF. In nucleotides, the CDR3 is TGCGCCAGCAGCCAAGTGACTTTTATTGATTCCTACGAGCAGTACTTC. The chain employs TRBV4-3 and TRBJ2-7; D unresolved. The CDR3 is 16 amino acids. Looked up from germline, CDR1 is LGHNA and CDR2 is YSLEER. Trimming took off 1 base at V and 1 base at J, with 14 bases between the two ends.